The 19 T cell receptor beta chains below come from one sample, sequenced in a study of T cell responses to AZD1222 COVID-19 vaccine. TCRdb's copy holds only in-frame clones and misses some; the assay was immunoSEQ multiplex PCR. There are under 130,000 clones in the sample; 89% occur only once, and roughly 45% lies in the top ten. Sequencing used peripheral blood, obtained 28 days after the second AZD1222 dose. The receptor set was obtained from an adult who received the AZD1222 COVID-19 vaccine.

The rearrangement uses TRBV5-1 and TRBJ2-1, with D tentatively TRBD2 (5 bases). The germline V and J ends were trimmed by 0 bases and 2 bases, with 15 bases remaining between them. The CDR3 extends over 17 amino acids. Germline CDR1 is SGHRS and CDR2 is YFSETQ. The CDR3 sequence is CASSLAGIRNAYNEQFF. The CDR3 DNA reads as TGCGCCAGCAGCTTGGCCGGGATACGAAACGCCTACAATGAGCAGTTCTTC.

The V and J genes are TRBV24-1 and TRBJ2-1, with TRBD2 matching over 14 bases. V trimming: 3 bases; J trimming: 1 base; junction bases outside the gene matches: 4. Germline V gene data show CDR1 as KGHDR and CDR2 as SFDVKD. This CDR3 has 18 amino acids. Here the CDR3 reads CATSDTGLAGDSYNEQFF. In DNA, the CDR3 is TGTGCCACCAGTGATACGGGACTAGCGGGAGATTCCTACAATGAGCAGTTCTTC.

This clone was picked up one time. This chain joins TRBV28 and TRBJ2-5, with 10 positions matching TRBD2. This CDR3 spans 15 amino acids. The V gene's germline CDR1 is MDHEN and CDR2 SYDVKM. J gave up 4 bases and V 5 bases, and 7 bases lay outside the gene matches. CDR3 nucleotide sequence: TGTGCCAGCAGTCGTCCAGCGGGAGGGGGAGAGACCCAGTACTTC. Translated: CASSRPAGGGETQYF.

The chain joins TRBV27 to TRBJ1-1, with D uncertain. From germline, CDR1 is MNHEY and CDR2 SMNVEV (reference sequence). The germline V and J ends were trimmed by 0 bases and 3 bases, with 11 bases remaining between them. CDR3 length: 15 amino acids. The CDR3 region is CASSLSVLRDTEAFF. CDR3 nucleotides: TGTGCCAGCAGTTTATCCGTTCTGAGGGACACTGAAGCTTTCTTT.

This rearrangement joins TRBV7-2 to TRBJ2-7; perhaps TRBD1 as D (6 bases). V lost 3 bases and J 2 bases, leaving 8 bases between the germline ends. The CDR3 spans 13 residues. From germline, CDR1 is SGHTA and CDR2 FQGNSA. The CDR3 DNA reads TGTGCCAGCAGCTTGCACAGGGCCTACGAGCAGTACTTC. Its translation is CASSLHRAYEQYF.

V and J are TRBV5-4 and TRBJ2-1, with 12 bases fitting TRBD2. Germline assignment: CDR1 SGHNT and CDR2 YYREEE (reference sequence). The V segment lost 4 bases and the J segment 4 bases; nucleotides outside the gene matches: 6. This CDR3 is 16 amino acids long. The CDR3 is CASSATGTSGYNEQFF. CDR3 sequence (DNA): TGTGCCAGCAGCGCCACCGGGACTAGCGGGTACAATGAGCAGTTCTTC.

This clone has a single count. V and J are TRBV2 and TRBJ2-7; TRBD1 is a possible D gene (6 bases). V was trimmed by 4 bases and J by 7 bases, leaving 14 bases between them. The CDR3 contains 13 residues. The germline V gene encodes CDR1 SNHLY and CDR2 FYNNEI. CDR3 DNA: TGTGCCAGCAGTGTACACAGGGAATTAGAGCAGTACTTC. Protein sequence: CASSVHRELEQYF.

The CDR3 DNA reads as TGTGCCAGCAGCCAAAACACCGGGGAGCTGTTTTTT. This sequence encodes CASSQNTGELFF. The chain links TRBV6-5 to TRBJ2-2; D remains unclear. Trimming stripped 6 bases from V and 2 bases from J, with 4 bases between. The CDR3 runs 12 residues. Germline V lookup: CDR1 MNHEY, CDR2 SVGAGI.

This clone was detected a few times. The V and J genes are TRBV6-5 and TRBJ1-1; D remains ambiguous. The germline CDR1 and CDR2 sequences are MNHEY and SVGAGI. The CDR3 is 15 residues long. Deletions cut 0 bases from V and 1 base from J, with 9 bases between. CDR3 coding DNA: TGTGCCAGCAGTTACTCGGGCAGGACGAACACTGAAGCTTTCTTT. Its translation is CASSYSGRTNTEAFF.

The CDR3 loop is CASSLEDRSTQYF. CDR3 DNA: TGTGCCAGCAGCTTGGAGGACAGGTCGACCCAGTACTTC. V usage is TRBV5-5 and J usage is TRBJ2-5, with 7 bases identical to TRBD1. The CDR3 is 13 residues long. V was clipped by 0 bases and J by 7 bases; unmatched bases: 3. CDR1 and CDR2 from the germline V gene are SGHKS and YYEKEE (reference sequence). The entire variable domain, with the rest obtained from reference TRBV5-5 and TRBJ2-5, is as follows: DAGVTQSPTHLIKTRGQQVTLRCSPISGHKSVSWYQQVLGQGPQFIFQYYEKEERGRGNFPDRFSARQFPNYSSELNVNALLLGDSALYLCASSLEDRSTQYFGPGTRLLVL.

A few counts support this clone. This chain links TRBV28 with TRBJ2-2; 12 bases agree with TRBD1. From germline, CDR1 is MDHEN and CDR2 SYDVKM. This CDR3 is built from 16 residues. Losses at the gene ends were 5 bases for V and 7 bases for J; bases not matched to a gene: 8. The CDR3 DNA reads TGTGCCAGCAGTCTACGGGACAGGGGGCTCGTCGGGGAGCTGTTTTTT. Amino acids: CASSLRDRGLVGELFF.

This chain joins TRBV27 and TRBJ2-2; D perhaps matches TRBD1 (5 bases). Between the trimmed V and J ends, which lost 2 bases and 4 bases, there was a span of 11 bases. Germline V gene sequence: CDR1 MNHEY, CDR2 SMNVEV (reference sequence). The CDR3 length is 15 residues. The CDR3 nucleotides are TGTGCCAGCAGTTTACGAGTACAGGCCACCGGGGAGCTGTTTTTT. This encodes CASSLRVQATGELFF.

This chain links TRBV5-4 with TRBJ2-3, with D uncertain. Germline V gene lookup returns CDR1 SGHNT and CDR2 YYREEE (reference sequence). CDR3 length: 16 amino acids. The V and J ends lost 0 bases and 0 bases respectively, with 11 bases between them. The DNA of the CDR3 is TGTGCCAGCAGCTTGGGGTCCGGGCTGAGCACAGATACGCAGTATTTT. Protein product: CASSLGSGLSTDTQYF. The variable domain in full, completed from reference TRBV5-4 and TRBJ2-3, reads ETGVTQSPTHLIKTRGQQVTLRCSSQSGHNTVSWYQQALGQGPQFIFQYYREEENGRGNFPPRFSGLQFPNYSSELNVNALELDDSALYLCASSLGSGLSTDTQYFGPGTRLTVL.

V gene TRBV7-9 combines with J gene TRBJ1-5; D remains ambiguous. V was shortened by 4 bases and J by 5 bases, with 15 bases between the two germline ends. This CDR3 has 15 amino acids. Germline V gene sequence: CDR1 SEHNR, CDR2 FQNEAQ (reference sequence). The CDR3 DNA follows: TGTGCCAGCAGCTCCGACGGGCGGCGGGATCAGCCCCAGCATTTT. This translates into CASSSDGRRDQPQHF.

This clone appeared once. The chain carries TRBV28 and TRBJ1-1; 7 bases map to TRBD1. V was clipped by 6 bases and J by 0 bases; unmatched bases: 10. This CDR3 is built from 16 residues. Germline V gives CDR1 MDHEN, CDR2 SYDVKM. CDR3 region: CASRTGQAFMNTEAFF. Written as DNA, the CDR3 is TGTGCCAGCAGAACCGGACAGGCCTTCATGAACACTGAAGCTTTCTTT. Complete variable domain (other parts from reference TRBV28 and TRBJ1-1): DVKVTQSSRYLVKRTGEKVFLECVQDMDHENMFWYRQDPGLGLRLIYFSYDVKMKEKGDIPEGYSVSREKKERFSLILESASTNQTSMYLCASRTGQAFMNTEAFFGQGTRLTVV.

The chain is built from TRBV7-2 and TRBJ2-3, with TRBD2 matching 13 bases. CDR1 is SGHTA and CDR2 is FQGNSA in the germline V gene. V was pared by 0 bases and J by 5 bases, with 8 bases of the junction left unmatched. The length of the CDR3 is 18 residues. CDR3 residues: CASSLALPRTSGRDTQYF. CDR3 nucleotide sequence: TGTGCCAGCAGCTTAGCTCTGCCCCGGACTAGCGGGAGAGATACGCAGTATTTT.

V and J are TRBV12-3 or TRBV12-4 and TRBJ1-2; D perhaps matches TRBD1 (6 bases). This CDR3 is 12 amino acids long. V was cut by 7 bases and J by 8 bases, with 14 bases left in between. The CDR3 sequence: CASNLGAGGYTF. The CDR3 region has the DNA TGTGCCAGCAACTTGGGGGCTGGGGGCTACACCTTC.

The rearrangement uses TRBV6-5 and TRBJ2-5; D gene ambiguous. The V end was cut by 7 bases, the J end by 3 bases, with 15 bases between. The CDR3 loop spans 14 amino acids. Germline loops: CDR1 MNHEY, CDR2 SVGAGI. Here the CDR3 DNA reads TGTGCCAGCACCCGAAGTTATGGGGAAGAGACCCAGTACTTC. Residues: CASTRSYGEETQYF.

The rearrangement uses TRBV29-1 and TRBJ1-2; D gene ambiguous. V lost 5 bases and J lost 8, with 15 bases in between. The CDR3 covers 12 residues. Germline CDR1 reads SQVTM; CDR2 reads ANQGSEA. The CDR3 loop reads CSVLGGSEGYTF. In DNA, the CDR3 is TGCAGCGTTCTAGGAGGGAGTGAGGGCTACACCTTC.